This T cell receptor beta chain was identified during a study of blood T cell repertoires in COVID-19. Background on the study: Spain, Italy and the United States supplied samples that represented acute and convalescent COVID-19. T cells, B-cell-depleted T cells, or PBMCs supplied cDNA or gDNA.

Original handling: From reference gene primer amplification, estimates of nucleated cell counts were derived. Measured with immunoSEQ multiplex PCR; TCRdb has only the in-frame clones, and not every one. Clonal size and the V and J genes are those of that table, whereas D and trimming came from the DNA. The sample records some 150,000 clones, more than 85% being singletons. The CDR3 spans 16 residues. V was clipped by 0 bases and J by 7 bases, with 14 bases between them. The germline gives CDR1 SGDLS, CDR2 YYNGEE. The clonotype was recovered from a man aged 55 to 70 with active or convalescent COVID-19. The sequencing input was peripheral blood. V usage is TRBV9 and J usage is TRBJ1-6; D possibly corresponds to TRBD1 (6 bases). The CDR3 loop is CASSVDPTGKNSPLHF. CDR3 nucleotide sequence: TGTGCCAGCAGCGTAGACCCGACAGGCAAAAATTCACCCCTCCACTTT.